The clone carrying this T cell receptor beta chain was seen only a few times. The data were taken from a study of OX40 agonist ivuxolimab in advanced cancers. At the level of the study: Three patients showed partial responses: one hepatocellular carcinoma and two cutaneous melanoma cases.

This CDR3 comprises 18 residues. The V gene lost 5 bases and the J gene lost 4 bases, with 25 bases spanning the gap. Germline CDR1 MDHEN, CDR2 SYDVKM. The data were produced by immunoSEQ multiplex PCR, yet TCRdb's version contains in-frame clones alone and is incomplete. The sample includes 66,000 or so clones, 60% to 80% of them seen just once. The sequence derives from an adult with an advanced solid tumor such as melanoma, head and neck, liver or kidney cancer. The rearrangement links TRBV28 to TRBJ2-3; D is tentatively TRBD1 or TRBD2 (5 bases each). Sequencing was performed on CD4+ or CD8+ T cells sorted from blood, taken in a trial of the OX40 agonist ivuxolimab. The CDR3 loop is CASSPIWPVGESADTQYF. As DNA, the CDR3 is TGTGCCAGCAGTCCGATATGGCCTGTGGGGGAGTCCGCAGATACGCAGTATTTT.